These 2 T cell receptor beta chains share one sample of origin, sequenced in a study of blood T cells in healthy people across ages (dated by TCRdb to about 2015). Receptors were amplified or captured by 5' RACE. These reads were obtained on an Illumina HiSeq 2500. A second PCR of roughly 7 to 12 cycles was performed with a sample-barcoded 5' primer and a J-beta primer mix. Using fastp trimming at Q25 and MiXCR clonotype assembly, TCRdb reanalyzed the public sequencing data and kept in-frame beta chains. Here each entry gathers all rows of one CDR3 protein and keeps the most common genes and DNA. In all, the sample holds 750,000 to 950,000 distinct CDR3 sequences, and about 26% of those were seen once. 3% of the sample is in the top ten clones. These data also formed part of another study, on T cells of mothers and their children.

The material sequenced was blood. The receptors derive from a boy between 5 and 17 years old in good health.

The CDR3 DNA follows: TGTGCCAGCTCACCTAATGGGCCTCCTGCGGAGACCCAGTACTTC. Protein sequence: CASSPNGPPAETQYF. This sequence joins TRBV18 and TRBJ2-1; no clear D. The J call is in doubt because the DNA end fits TRBJ2-5 better. The germline gives CDR1 KGHSH, CDR2 LQKENI. The CDR3 extends over 15 amino acids.

The rearrangement uses TRBV29-1 and TRBJ2-1, with 10 bases that match TRBD2. The J call may not be correct, given that the DNA end is closer to TRBJ2-5. Germline V gene sequence: CDR1 SQVTM, CDR2 ANQGSEA. This CDR3 comprises 13 residues. CDR3 residues: CSVISSGGQTQYF. DNA for the CDR3: TGCAGCGTTATATCTAGCGGGGGTCAGACCCAGTACTTC.